This T cell receptor beta chain was recorded in a study of T cell repertoires in cytomegalovirus infection. CDR1 LNHNV and CDR2 YYDKDF come from the germline V gene (reference sequence). This CDR3 has 18 residues. V lost 2 bases, J lost 2 bases, and 22 bases lay in between. Note on this clonotype: Its antigen remains unidentified.

Each CDR3 protein gets one entry after TCRdb re-called the reads with MiXCR. The sample includes around 900,000 distinct CDR3 sequences, under 40% seen only once; the top ten take under 15%. This clonotype was sampled from a human donor in good health (CMV status not recorded). Some clones in this sample may be carry-over from other donors' samples. The sequencing used cultured CD8+ T cells from PBMCs, collected from culture after CMV antigen stimulation. The V gene is TRBV15, the J gene TRBJ2-7; the D is unclear. In nucleotides, the CDR3 is TGTGCCACCAGCAGAATCGAAAAGTACGAGGACGGAACCTACGAGCAGTACGTC. This sequence encodes CATSRIEKYEDGTYEQYV.